The next 2 T cell receptor beta chains were all read from a single sample in a study of blood T cell repertoires in COVID-19 (dated by TCRdb to about 2020). The library was obtained by the immunoSEQ multiplex PCR assay. The table was pulled from immuneACCESS by TCRdb, which kept in-frame rearrangements only. Such tables lose some clones; where checked, under half of the loss comes from unresolved V genes, and the rest has no known cause. This sample is represented by 350,000 to 400,000 clones; under 90% of them were singletons. Of the sample, 1.5% to 2% is held by the ten largest clones. Sequenced material: PBMCs or T cells enriched from blood (not recorded which). Receptors originate from a woman under 40 who had recovered from COVID-19.

This chain uses TRBV7-3 with TRBJ2-2, with 9 bases lining up with TRBD2. The CDR3 covers 17 residues. CDR1 is SGHTA and CDR2 is FQGTGA in the germline V gene. The J segment lost 3 bases and the V segment lost 3 bases, leaving 8 bases of the junction unmatched. CDR3 nucleotides: TGTGCCAGCAGCTTTCTAGCGGGGAAGGGGGACACCGGGGAGCTGTTTTTT. Protein sequence: CASSFLAGKGDTGELFF.

The genes are TRBV7-8 and TRBJ1-2, with 7 positions matching TRBD1. In germline, CDR1 is SGHVS, CDR2 FQNEAQ. The CDR3 extends over 15 amino acids. J gave up 3 bases and V 1 base, and 5 bases lay outside the gene matches. CDR3 protein: CASSLVLTGHYGYTF. CDR3 bases: TGTGCCAGCAGCTTAGTCCTGACAGGGCACTATGGCTACACCTTC.